In this sample, the clone carrying this T cell receptor beta chain turned up a few times. V gave up 6 bases and J gave up 2 bases, with 11 bases separating them. Germline V gene lookup returns CDR1 MDHEN and CDR2 SYDVKM. The CDR3 covers 15 residues. This specimen belongs to a study of blood T cell repertoires in COVID-19. Generated by immunoSEQ multiplex PCR, the TCRdb table keeps only in-frame clones and is missing some. Here the sample spans about 110,000 clones, roughly 85% being singletons. This chain links TRBV28 with TRBJ1-6; D ambiguous. The receptor was derived from a human donor in a cohort sampled during active COVID-19. The sample consisted of peripheral blood. The CDR3 loop reads CASSGPPPYNSPLHF. CDR3 coding DNA: TGTGCCAGCAGCGGTCCGCCGCCCTATAATTCACCCCTCCACTTT.